These 20 T cell receptor beta chains were sequenced from one sample in a study of blood T cell repertoires in COVID-19. Repertoires were generated with immunoSEQ multiplex PCR, while TCRdb's copy carries only in-frame clones and drops some. The data contain some 49,000 clones, around four fifths of them singletons. The specimen was peripheral blood. The receptor source for this set is a woman aged 55-69 years with acute or convalescent COVID-19.

The chain recombines TRBV30 with TRBJ1-1; no clear D gene. V gave up 3 bases and J gave up 6 bases, with 20 bases separating them. Germline values: CDR1 GTSNPN, CDR2 SVGIG (reference sequence). This CDR3 has 15 residues. CDR3: CAWSALEARVSEAFF. In DNA form, the CDR3 reads TGTGCCTGGAGCGCGCTAGAGGCTCGGGTCTCTGAAGCTTTCTTT.

This CDR3 is CSASLTNYGYTF. In DNA form, the CDR3 reads TGCAGTGCTAGTCTTACTAACTATGGCTACACCTTC. This chain joins TRBV20-1 and TRBJ1-2; no reliable D call. Germline lookup yields CDR1 DFQATT and CDR2 SNEGSKA (reference sequence). Trimming cost V 3 bases and J 0 bases, with 5 bases left between them. The CDR3 is 12 residues long.

The rearrangement links TRBV30 to TRBJ1-4, with D perhaps matching TRBD1 (5 bases). CDR1 and CDR2 from the germline V gene are GTSNPN and SVGIG (reference sequence). Trimming stripped 4 bases from V and 0 bases from J, with 15 bases between. The CDR3 runs 16 residues. CDR3 nucleotides: TGTGCCTGGATCAATAAGCGGGGACCAACTAATGAAAAACTGTTTTTT. This sequence encodes CAWINKRGPTNEKLFF.

The chain links TRBV5-6 to TRBJ1-1; TRBD1 matches 7 bases. Unmatched junction bases numbered 5, after V lost 4 bases and J lost 8 bases. From germline, CDR1 is SGHDT and CDR2 YYEEEE. The CDR3 runs 12 residues. The CDR3 DNA is TGTGCCAGCAGCCGCGGACAGGCAGAAGCTTTCTTT. Protein: CASSRGQAEAFF.

The rearrangement links TRBV28 to TRBJ1-1; a weak D match, TRBD1 (6 bases). This CDR3 has 13 amino acids. The germline V gene encodes CDR1 MDHEN and CDR2 SYDVKM. V lost 4 bases and J lost 7, with 13 bases in between. As DNA, the CDR3 is TGTGCCAGCAGTTCCACAGGGATGGGTGAAGCTTTCTTT. This gives the protein CASSSTGMGEAFF.

The chain recombines TRBV27 with TRBJ1-1, with 8 bases aligning to TRBD1. Germline values: CDR1 MNHEY, CDR2 SMNVEV (reference sequence). The V gene end was trimmed by 5 bases and the J gene end by 6 bases; junction bases not matched to a gene: 14. The CDR3 contains 16 residues. The CDR3 DNA follows: TGTGCCAGCAGTCCAAGACCCGGACAGGGAAAGCCTGAAGCTTTCTTT. It is translated as CASSPRPGQGKPEAFF.

The chain couples TRBV9 to TRBJ2-1, with D possibly TRBD2 on 5 matching bases. Trimming took 2 bases from V and 5 from J, leaving 14 bases between them. The germline CDR1 and CDR2 sequences are SGDLS and YYNGEE. The length of the CDR3 is 15 residues. The CDR3 spells CASSVRPSSDNEQFF. Written as DNA, the CDR3 is TGTGCCAGCAGCGTGAGGCCTAGCAGCGACAATGAGCAGTTCTTC. Together with reference TRBV9 and TRBJ2-1, the CDR3 gives the full variable domain: DSGVTQTPKHLITATGQRVTLRCSPRSGDLSVYWYQQSLDQGLQFLIQYYNGEERAKGNILERFSAQQFPDLHSELNLSSLELGDSALYFCASSVRPSSDNEQFFGPGTRLTVL.

The chain joins TRBV10-3 to TRBJ1-5, with TRBD1 as a possible D gene (6 bases). The germline V and J ends were trimmed by 5 bases and 6 bases, with 14 bases remaining between them. The CDR3 is 14 amino acids. From germline, CDR1 is ENHRY and CDR2 SYGVKD. DNA of the CDR3: TGTGCCATCAGTCAGGGGAGGGAGGGTCAGCCCCAGCATTTT. Amino acid sequence: CAISQGREGQPQHF.

V and J are TRBV9 and TRBJ2-2, with a weak D call TRBD1 (6 bases). V dropped 0 bases and J dropped 4 bases, with 16 bases sitting between them. Germline V CDR1 and CDR2: SGDLS, YYNGEE. There are 17 residues in the CDR3. DNA of the CDR3: TGTGCCAGCAGCGTAGAAGGCAGGGGATCTTCCACCGGGGAGCTGTTTTTT. Its protein is CASSVEGRGSSTGELFF.

CDR3 in amino acids: CASKTGGQPQHF. CDR3 DNA: TGTGCCAGCAAAACAGGGGGACAGCCCCAGCATTTT. The chain joins TRBV6-5 to TRBJ1-5; TRBD1 matches at 8 bases. V shed 7 bases and J 7 bases; nucleotides not matched to a gene: 3. This CDR3 comprises 12 residues. Looked up from germline, CDR1 is MNHEY and CDR2 is SVGAGI.

In the case of this clone: Additional DNA sequences in this sample encode the identical CDR3. The V gene is TRBV5-1, the J gene TRBJ2-2; TRBD2 might be the D (5 bases). Trimming removed 0 bases at V and 2 bases at J, with 5 bases between. The length of the CDR3 is 14 residues. Germline V gene sequence: CDR1 SGHRS, CDR2 YFSETQ. The CDR3 region has the DNA TGCGCCAGCAGCTTGGCGGGAAACACCGGGGAGCTGTTTTTT. Protein sequence: CASSLAGNTGELFF.

The chain employs TRBV21-1 and TRBJ1-6. TRBV21-1 has pseudogene status. The CDR3 loop spans 13 amino acids. For the CDR3, the DNA is TGTGCCAGCAGCAAATGTGAGGGTTCACCCTTCCACTTT. Translating it yields CASSKCEGSPFHF.

This chain links TRBV11-2 with TRBJ2-7, with 8 positions matching TRBD2. The CDR3 is 15 residues long. Germline assignment: CDR1 SGHAT and CDR2 FQNNGV. Trimming took 2 bases from V and 1 from J; bases not matched to a gene: 4. CDR3 DNA: TGTGCCAGCAGCTTAAGCGGGAGTTTTTCCTACGAGCAGTACTTC. This translates into CASSLSGSFSYEQYF.

Turning to this clone: Germline is not matched at one junction end, which may reflect a read error. The chain joins TRBV30 to TRBJ1-6; 9 bases match TRBD1. The CDR3 covers 14 residues. Per germline, CDR1 GTSNPN and CDR2 SVGIG (reference sequence). The CDR3: CARSRDRDGSPLHF. The CDR3 DNA follows: TGTGCCCGGAGTAGGGACAGGGATGGTTCACCCCTCCACTTT.

V gene TRBV5-1 combines with J gene TRBJ1-4, with D tentatively TRBD1 (6 bases). CDR3 length: 16 residues. CDR1 is SGHRS, CDR2 YFSETQ, per germline. V lost 0 bases to trimming and J lost 3 bases, with 12 bases between them. CDR3 sequence (DNA): TGCGCCAGCAGCTTGGGGGACATCCGTTCTAATGAAAAACTGTTTTTT. Amino acid sequence: CASSLGDIRSNEKLFF.

V and J are TRBV28 and TRBJ1-1; D might be TRBD1 (6 bases). Looked up from germline, CDR1 is MDHEN and CDR2 is SYDVKM. Between the trimmed V and J ends, which lost 5 bases and 0 bases, there was a span of 22 bases. This CDR3 is 18 amino acids long. The chain's CDR3 is CASSTRDRTGSLNTEAFF. CDR3 coding DNA: TGTGCCAGCAGTACCAGAGACCGAACAGGGTCCCTGAACACTGAAGCTTTCTTT.

The chain has TRBV14 and TRBJ2-7; D is perhaps TRBD2 (6 bases). Germline CDR1 SGHDN, CDR2 FVKESK. V shed 3 bases and J shed 1 base, with 13 bases lying between them. The CDR3 spans 15 residues. In DNA form, the CDR3 reads TGTGCCAGCAGCCAGCAGGAGGGAGTATCCTACGAGCAGTACTTC. This gives the protein CASSQQEGVSYEQYF.

The chain carries TRBV7-9 and TRBJ2-7, with D possibly matching TRBD2 (6 bases). The V and J ends lost 4 bases and 3 bases respectively, with 13 bases between them. The CDR3 has 14 amino acids. From germline, CDR1 is SEHNR and CDR2 FQNEAQ (reference sequence). CDR3 coding DNA: TGTGCCAGCAGCTCCAGACTAGAGGGCTACGAGCAGTACTTC. It encodes CASSSRLEGYEQYF. Full variable domain (remainder filled in from reference TRBV7-9 and TRBJ2-7): DTGVSQNPRHKITKRGQNVTFRCDPISEHNRLYWYRQTLGQGPEFLTYFQNEAQLEKSRLLSDRFSAERPKGSFSTLEIQRTEQGDSAMYLCASSSRLEGYEQYFGPGTRLTVT.

This rearrangement joins TRBV28 to TRBJ2-1, with 9 bases matching TRBD2. V lost 6 bases to trimming and J lost 7 bases; unmatched junction nucleotides: 10. The germline gives CDR1 MDHEN, CDR2 SYDVKM. The CDR3 spans 15 residues. CDR3 nucleotide sequence: TGTGCCAGCAGGACACCCGGGACTAGCATGAATGAGCAGTTCTTC. It specifies CASRTPGTSMNEQFF. The variable domain in full, completed from reference TRBV28 and TRBJ2-1, reads DVKVTQSSRYLVKRTGEKVFLECVQDMDHENMFWYRQDPGLGLRLIYFSYDVKMKEKGDIPEGYSVSREKKERFSLILESASTNQTSMYLCASRTPGTSMNEQFFGPGTRLTVL.

The chain is built from TRBV9 and TRBJ2-6; perhaps TRBD1 as D (5 bases). Germline CDR1 reads SGDLS; CDR2 reads YYNGEE. This CDR3 comprises 15 residues. Trimming removed 0 bases from V and 2 bases from J, with 6 bases in between. DNA for the CDR3: TGTGCCAGCAGCGTAGTCAGGGCTGGGGCCAACGTCCTGACTTTC. It translates to CASSVVRAGANVLTF.